One sample yielded the 22 T cell receptor beta chains listed below, sequenced in a study of cytotoxic CD8 clonotypes in ibrutinib-treated CLL listed by TCRdb under 2021. Libraries were constructed by the immunoSEQ multiplex PCR assay. In its TCRdb copy, this immuneACCESS table keeps in-frame sequences only and misses some clones. Where compared with another copy, unresolved V genes explain less than half of these, and the others have no known cause. This sample comprises fewer than 400,000 clones, 67% of them detected only once. Of the sample, just under 6.5% is held by the ten largest clones. Sequenced material: PBMCs, taken after 36 months of ibrutinib treatment. The receptors were gathered from a human donor with chronic lymphocytic leukemia.

This clone was recorded a few times. The chain carries TRBV2 and TRBJ1-1, with D possibly being TRBD1 (6 bases). Germline V gives CDR1 SNHLY, CDR2 FYNNEI. V was shortened by 5 bases and J by 1 base, with 11 bases between the two germline ends. This CDR3 has 14 residues. The CDR3 sequence is CASSNRAGNTEAFF. The CDR3 coding sequence is TGTGCCAGCAGTAACAGGGCTGGGAACACTGAAGCTTTCTTT.

The chain recombines TRBV5-1 with TRBJ1-1; 7 positions match TRBD1. This CDR3 is built from 17 residues. The trim removed 3 bases at V and 0 bases at J, leaving 11 bases unmatched. CDR1 is SGHRS and CDR2 is YFSETQ in the germline V gene. CDR3 nucleotide sequence: TGCGCCAGCAGCTCGTATCCCGGGACAGATTTGAACACTGAAGCTTTCTTT. Translated, it gives CASSSYPGTDLNTEAFF.

This chain connects TRBV7-6 to TRBJ1-4; perhaps TRBD1 as D (6 bases). The germline V gene has CDR1 SGHVS and CDR2 FNYEAQ. Trimming took 4 bases from V and 1 from J, leaving 10 bases between them. This CDR3 has 15 residues. CDR3 nucleotides: TGTGCCAGCAGCTCGGAGGGACAAACTAATGAAAAACTGTTTTTT. Its translation is CASSSEGQTNEKLFF.

V and J are TRBV29-1 and TRBJ2-3; D is unresolved. Germline CDR1 SQVTM, CDR2 ANQGSEA. The CDR3 sequence is 12 residues long. Deletions cut 6 bases from V and 0 bases from J, with 7 bases between. CDR3 DNA sequence: TGCAGCGTGGCTAAAAGCACAGATACGCAGTATTTT. Residues: CSVAKSTDTQYF.

The gene calls are TRBV25-1 and TRBJ2-1; TRBD2 matches at 8 bases. The CDR3 is made up of 13 amino acids. Germline lookup yields CDR1 MGHDK and CDR2 SYGVNS. V shed 8 bases, J shed 8 bases, and the junction held 8 bases outside the gene matches. The CDR3 loop is CASSRGGNHEQFF. DNA for the CDR3: TGTGCCAGCTCCCGGGGGGGGAACCATGAGCAGTTCTTC.

This sequence joins TRBV7-9 and TRBJ1-6; 7 nucleotides agree with TRBD1. The junction had 5 bases not matched to a gene; V was cut back by 3 bases and J by 9 bases. CDR1 is SEHNR and CDR2 is FQNEAQ in the germline V gene (reference sequence). CDR3 length: 14 residues. The CDR3 nucleotides are TGTGCCAGCAGCTTCGACAGGGTTCGTTCACCCCTCCACTTT. Translation gives CASSFDRVRSPLHF.

This clone was seen only once. The chain has TRBV5-1 and TRBJ2-5, with a possible D match to TRBD2 (7 bases). This CDR3 has 18 residues. Germline loops: CDR1 SGHRS, CDR2 YFSETQ. Trimming took off 0 bases at V and 2 bases at J, with 20 bases between the two ends. CDR3 amino acids: CASSLEMVQRDIQETQYF. The CDR3 DNA follows: TGCGCCAGCAGCTTGGAAATGGTACAGCGGGACATACAAGAGACCCAGTACTTC.

This clone was seen more than once but under ten times. The V and J genes are TRBV13 and TRBJ2-7, with 7 bases fitting TRBD1. The CDR3 is 14 amino acids. Germline V CDR1 and CDR2: PRHDT, FYEKMQ (reference sequence). J lost 6 bases, V lost 4 bases, and 9 bases had no gene match. The CDR3 bases are TGTGCCAGCAGCTCCGACAGGGCTTTCGGCGAGCAGTACTTC. Translated: CASSSDRAFGEQYF.

The genes are TRBV18 and TRBJ2-7; possible D gene TRBD1, 6 bases. CDR3 length equals 14 residues. The V end lost 0 bases, the J end lost 3 bases, and 9 bases lay between the germline ends. Germline V lookup: CDR1 KGHSH, CDR2 LQKENI. The CDR3 nucleotides are TGTGCCAGCTCACCACCGGGACACCACTACGAGCAGTACTTC. Its translation is CASSPPGHHYEQYF.

The rearrangement joins TRBV7-3 to TRBJ2-2; D call uncertain. CDR3 length: 15 residues. V gave up 5 bases and J gave up 5 bases, with 15 bases separating them. The germline V gene has CDR1 SGHTA and CDR2 FQGTGA. CDR3 amino acids: CASSPLSMGTGELFF. The CDR3 nucleotides read TGTGCCAGCAGCCCCCTGAGTATGGGAACCGGGGAGCTGTTTTTT.

The genes are TRBV6-5 and TRBJ1-1; D is possibly TRBD1 (5 bases). CDR1 and CDR2 (germline): MNHEY, SVGAGI. Trimming shortened V by 4 bases and J by 1 base, and 10 bases separated the two germline ends. The CDR3 runs to 14 residues. As DNA, the CDR3 is TGTGCCAGCAGTTCTCAAGGACAGAACACTGAAGCTTTCTTT. This codes for CASSSQGQNTEAFF.

The chain employs TRBV29-1 and TRBJ2-3; no definite D call. The V end lost 6 bases, the J end lost 6 bases, and 10 bases lay between the germline ends. The CDR3 has 11 amino acids. CDR1 SQVTM and CDR2 ANQGSEA come from the germline V gene. In DNA form, the CDR3 reads TGCAGCGTCGCCCTTGTCGATACGCAGTATTTT. It is translated as CSVALVDTQYF.

The chain carries TRBV21-1 and TRBJ1-1. TRBV21-1 is a recognized pseudogene. CDR3 length: 12 residues. The CDR3 sequence is CASGTPGTEAFF. DNA for the CDR3: TGTGCCAGCGGGACGCCTGGGACTGAAGCTTTCTTT.

The gene calls are TRBV11-2 and TRBJ2-3; D is perhaps TRBD1 or TRBD2 (5 bases each). V shed 5 bases and J shed 6 bases, with 24 bases lying between them. Germline V gene data show CDR1 as SGHAT and CDR2 as FQNNGV. The CDR3 sequence is 17 residues long. CDR3 nucleotides: TGTGCCAGCAGCCTCTCGGGCCAGAGATGGGGACCGGATACGCAGTATTTT. It translates to CASSLSGQRWGPDTQYF.

The V call is TRBV29-1, the J call TRBJ2-3; tentative D call: TRBD2 (5 bases). The ends were cut back, 3 bases at V and 4 bases at J, with 8 bases in the middle. Germline CDR1 reads SQVTM; CDR2 reads ANQGSEA. The CDR3 spans 12 residues. CDR3 region: CSVDWGADTQYF. The CDR3 DNA sequence: TGCAGCGTTGACTGGGGAGCAGATACGCAGTATTTT.

This clone was seen a few times. The gene calls are TRBV6-1 and TRBJ1-5, with a tentative D call TRBD1 (6 bases). V gave up 2 bases and J gave up 0 bases, with 14 bases separating them. Germline CDR1 is MNHNS and CDR2 is SASEGT. The CDR3 is 17 residues long. CDR3 bases: TGTGCCAGCAGTGAAAATGGGGGCATCTATAGCAATCAGCCCCAGCATTTT. This sequence encodes CASSENGGIYSNQPQHF.

The chain recombines TRBV7-9 with TRBJ2-7, with D possibly being TRBD1 (6 bases). Trimming removed 5 bases from V and 2 bases from J, with 13 bases in between. Germline V CDR1 and CDR2: SEHNR, FQNEAQ (reference sequence). The CDR3 is 14 residues long. CDR3 coding DNA: TGTGCCAGCAGCCCAACCAGGGGCCCCTACGAGCAGTACTTC. It translates to CASSPTRGPYEQYF. Filled out from reference TRBV7-9 and TRBJ2-7, the complete variable domain reads DTGVSQNPRHKITKRGQNVTFRCDPISEHNRLYWYRQTLGQGPEFLTYFQNEAQLEKSRLLSDRFSAERPKGSFSTLEIQRTEQGDSAMYLCASSPTRGPYEQYFGPGTRLTVT.

This clone was observed a single time. This chain connects TRBV2 to TRBJ2-2; the D gene is possibly TRBD1 (5 bases). V was pared by 6 bases and J by 4 bases, with 9 bases between. Per the germline V gene, CDR1 is SNHLY and CDR2 is FYNNEI. The CDR3 is made up of 13 amino acids. In nucleotides, the CDR3 is TGTGCCAGCAGCTATAGGGGCACCGGGGAGCTGTTTTTT. This codes for CASSYRGTGELFF.

In this sample, this clone turned up a few times. This chain uses TRBV5-6 with TRBJ2-7; D is unclear. The CDR3 length is 11 residues. CDR1 and CDR2 (germline): SGHDT, YYEEEE. Trimming pared 1 base from V and 7 bases from J, leaving 6 bases between. CDR3 protein: CASSLFREQYF. The CDR3 nucleotides are TGTGCCAGCAGCTTGTTTAGGGAGCAGTACTTC.

This clone turned up a few times. The chain has TRBV9 and TRBJ1-2, with D tentatively TRBD1 (5 bases). CDR3 length: 14 amino acids. Germline-derived CDR1 and CDR2 are SGDLS and YYNGEE. V was trimmed by 3 bases and J by 2 bases, leaving 11 bases between them. The CDR3 region is CASSEAGRNYGYTF. In nucleotides, the CDR3 is TGTGCCAGCAGCGAGGCAGGGCGAAACTATGGCTACACCTTC.

This clone has just a few counts. This chain links TRBV2 with TRBJ1-3; D call uncertain. The CDR3 spans 17 residues. Germline V gene data show CDR1 as SNHLY and CDR2 as FYNNEI. V gave up 6 bases and J gave up 2 bases, with 20 bases separating them. The DNA for the CDR3 is TGTGCCAGCAGCGGACCTCCCAGGTCACACACTGGAAACACCATATATTTT. Translating gives CASSGPPRSHTGNTIYF. The full variable domain, rest sourced from reference TRBV2 and TRBJ1-3, is EPEVTQTPSHQVTQMGQEVILRCVPISNHLYFYWYRQILGQKVEFLVSFYNNEISEKSEIFDDQFSVERPDGSNFTLKIRSTKLEDSAMYFCASSGPPRSHTGNTIYFGEGSWLTVV.

For this clone: The junction differs from germline at one of its ends, possibly a read error. The chain joins TRBV4-3 to TRBJ1-2, with D possibly TRBD1 on 6 matching bases. The germline V gene has CDR1 LGHNA and CDR2 YSLEER. CDR3 length: 16 residues. This chain's CDR3 is CASSQESVGAKYGYTF. The CDR3 DNA reads TGCGCCAGCAGCCAAGAATCGGTGGGGGCTAAGTATGGCTACACCTTC.